This is a list of T cell receptor beta chains from one sample in a study of T cell responses to AZD1222 COVID-19 vaccine. Sequencing used immunoSEQ multiplex PCR; TCRdb keeps in-frame clones, though not all of them. The data hold under 150,000 clones, with over 75% observed a single time. Sequenced here: peripheral blood, sampled on day 0 of MenACWY control vaccination. These receptors were obtained from an adult in good health. The CDR3 runs from the conserved cysteine through the conserved F or W. D genes are given only for firm matches. Clone size is not always given. Where it is, it says once, few, many or a class for expanded clones.

size: -
D: TRBD1
J: TRBJ1-2
V: TRBV20-1
CDR3: CSAAGDRGYTF
DNA: TGCAGTGCCGCGGGGGACAGGGGCTACACCTTC

size: -
D: -
J: TRBJ1-1
V: TRBV18
CDR3: CASSPLGGGGHKFNTEAFF
DNA: TGTGCCAGCTCACCACTTGGCGGGGGGGGACACAAATTCAACACTGAAGCTTTCTTT

size: once
D: -
J: TRBJ1-2
V: TRBV2
CDR3: CASIAPPDRYTF
DNA: TGTGCCAGCATCGCGCCTCCGGACCGCTACACCTTC

size: -
D: TRBD2
J: TRBJ2-5
V: TRBV30
CDR3: CAWSVGAGRVAETQYF
DNA: TGTGCCTGGAGTGTGGGCGCGGGGAGGGTAGCAGAGACCCAGTACTTC

size: -
D: -
J: TRBJ2-3
V: TRBV20-1
CDR3: CSARGRNTQYF
DNA: TGCAGTGCTAGAGGGCGGAATACGCAGTATTTT

size: -
D: -
J: TRBJ1-6
V: TRBV29-1
CDR3: CSVSLGLNSPLHF
DNA: TGCAGCGTAAGCCTAGGTCTGAATTCACCCCTCCACTTT

size: -
D: -
J: TRBJ1-2
V: TRBV28
CDR3: CASSFAANYGYTF
DNA: TGTGCCAGCAGTTTTGCGGCTAACTATGGCTACACCTTC

size: -
D: -
J: TRBJ2-7
V: TRBV2
CDR3: CASSELGGPYEQYF
DNA: TGTGCCAGCAGTGAATTAGGGGGGCCCTACGAGCAGTACTTC

size: -
D: -
J: TRBJ2-1
V: TRBV10-1
CDR3: CASPTDRTDEQFF
DNA: TGCGCCAGCCCGACGGACCGTACCGATGAGCAGTTCTTC

size: -
D: -
J: TRBJ2-4
V: TRBV2
CDR3: CASNRVAKNIQYF
DNA: TGTGCCAGCAATAGAGTGGCCAAAAACATTCAGTACTTC

size: -
D: -
J: TRBJ1-1
V: TRBV10-3
CDR3: CAISESVTEAFF
DNA: TGTGCCATCAGTGAGTCAGTCACTGAAGCTTTCTTT

size: -
D: -
J: TRBJ1-1
V: TRBV27
CDR3: CASSPGFGIERTEAFF
DNA: TGTGCCAGCAGTCCGGGTTTCGGAATTGAAAGGACTGAAGCTTTCTTT

size: few
D: -
J: TRBJ2-6
V: TRBV6-6
CDR3: CASSYSPGSGANVLTF
DNA: TGTGCCAGCAGTTACTCTCCCGGATCTGGGGCCAACGTCCTGACTTTC

size: -
D: TRBD1
J: TRBJ2-1
V: TRBV19
CDR3: CASQTGGAYNEQFF
DNA: TGTGCCAGCCAAACAGGGGGCGCCTACAATGAGCAGTTCTTC

size: -
D: -
J: TRBJ2-7
V: TRBV7-5
CDR3: CVRSQFRGYPYEQYF
DNA: TGTGTCAGAAGCCAGTTCCGGGGATATCCCTACGAGCAGTACTTC

size: -
D: TRBD1
J: TRBJ1-2
V: TRBV29-1
CDR3: CSSAHRGTQGYTF
DNA: TGCAGCTCGGCCCACAGGGGAACGCAGGGCTACACCTTC

size: -
D: TRBD1
J: TRBJ2-7
V: TRBV3-1/TRBV3-2
CDR3: CASSQAGGRYEQYF
DNA: TGTGCCAGCAGCCAAGCAGGGGGCAGGTACGAGCAGTACTTC

size: -
D: -
J: TRBJ2-7
V: TRBV18
CDR3: CASSQNNPSTATGQYF
DNA: TGTGCCAGCTCACAAAACAATCCTTCCACGGCTACTGGGCAGTACTTC

size: -
D: TRBD1
J: TRBJ2-2
V: TRBV7-3
CDR3: CASSSRQGTNTGELFF
DNA: TGTGCCAGCAGCTCCCGACAGGGGACAAACACCGGGGAGCTGTTTTTT

size: -
D: -
J: TRBJ1-1
V: TRBV7-9
CDR3: CASSLIGVDTEAFF
DNA: TGTGCCAGCAGCTTAATAGGGGTGGACACTGAAGCTTTCTTT

size: -
D: -
J: TRBJ1-5
V: TRBV7-2
CDR3: CASSSDPGGPQHF
DNA: TGTGCCAGCAGCTCCGACCCCGGGGGGCCCCAGCATTTT

size: -
D: -
J: TRBJ1-1
V: TRBV6-5
CDR3: CASRAGPLSEAFF
DNA: TGTGCCAGCAGGGCGGGACCCCTTTCTGAAGCTTTCTTT

size: -
D: TRBD1
J: TRBJ2-7
V: TRBV18
CDR3: CASSAGTGSAYEQYF
DNA: TGTGCCAGCTCAGCCGGGACAGGGTCCGCCTACGAGCAGTACTTC

size: -
D: TRBD1
J: TRBJ2-7
V: TRBV5-1
CDR3: CASSSNRGEQYF
DNA: TGCGCCAGCAGCTCGAACAGGGGCGAGCAGTACTTC

size: -
D: -
J: TRBJ2-1
V: TRBV12-3/TRBV12-4
CDR3: CASSQSRGGQFF
DNA: TGTGCCAGCAGCCAAAGTAGGGGGGGGCAGTTCTTC

size: -
D: -
J: TRBJ2-3
V: TRBV6-2/TRBV6-3
CDR3: CASSYSSKVASSADTQYF
DNA: TGTGCCAGCAGTTACTCGTCGAAGGTAGCGAGTTCAGCGGATACGCAGTATTTT

size: once
D: -
J: TRBJ2-7
V: TRBV10-1
CDR3: CASSHTPGSPHYEQYF
DNA: TGCGCCAGCAGTCATACCCCGGGATCCCCACACTACGAGCAGTACTTC

size: -
D: -
J: TRBJ1-5
V: TRBV7-2
CDR3: CASSLTSYSNQPQHF
DNA: TGTGCCAGCAGTCTTACATCTTATAGCAATCAGCCCCAGCATTTT

size: -
D: -
J: TRBJ2-7
V: TRBV10-1
CDR3: CASSPGTDYEQYF
DNA: TGCGCCAGCAGTCCCGGGACGGATTACGAGCAGTACTTC

size: once
D: -
J: TRBJ2-2
V: TRBV7-3
CDR3: CASSLDTGELFF
DNA: TGTGCCAGCAGCCTAGACACCGGGGAGCTGTTTTTT

size: -
D: -
J: TRBJ2-7
V: TRBV28
CDR3: CASSLGPGYEQYF
DNA: TGTGCCAGCAGTTTAGGACCCGGCTACGAGCAGTACTTC

size: -
D: -
J: TRBJ1-1
V: TRBV19
CDR3: CASSISRVSTEAFF
DNA: TGTGCCAGTAGTATTTCCAGGGTGAGCACTGAAGCTTTCTTT

size: -
D: -
J: TRBJ1-6
V: TRBV5-1
CDR3: CASSLGSSSYNSPLHF
DNA: TGCGCCAGCAGCTTGGGTTCAAGCTCCTATAATTCACCCCTCCACTTT

size: -
D: -
J: TRBJ2-4
V: TRBV6-5
CDR3: CASSYEGAKNIQYF
DNA: TGTGCCAGCAGTTACGAGGGTGCCAAAAACATTCAGTACTTC

size: -
D: -
J: TRBJ1-4
V: TRBV5-6
CDR3: CASSRDPTHGGEKLFF
DNA: TGTGCCAGCAGCAGGGACCCGACGCACGGCGGAGAAAAACTGTTTTTT

size: -
D: -
J: TRBJ2-5
V: TRBV5-1
CDR3: CASSSESRNQETQYF
DNA: TGCGCCAGCAGCAGCGAATCGCGAAATCAAGAGACCCAGTACTTC

size: few
D: -
J: TRBJ1-6
V: TRBV6-5
CDR3: CASSYGRTRANSPLHF
DNA: TGTGCCAGCAGTTACGGGCGGACGAGAGCTAATTCACCCCTCCACTTT

size: -
D: -
J: TRBJ2-7
V: TRBV6-5
CDR3: CASTSAAYEQYF
DNA: TGTGCCAGCACCAGCGCCGCCTACGAGCAGTACTTC

size: -
D: -
J: TRBJ1-4
V: TRBV5-4
CDR3: CASSFRGGPNEKLFF
DNA: TGTGCCAGCAGCTTTAGGGGAGGGCCTAATGAAAAACTGTTTTTT

size: -
D: -
J: TRBJ1-1
V: TRBV6-5
CDR3: CASSTQGGTEAFF
DNA: TGTGCCAGCAGTACACAGGGAGGGACTGAAGCTTTCTTT

size: few
D: TRBD2
J: TRBJ2-7
V: TRBV6-6
CDR3: CASSHWLAGGPTYEQYF
DNA: TGTGCCAGCAGTCATTGGCTAGCGGGAGGGCCGACCTACGAGCAGTACTTC

size: -
D: -
J: TRBJ1-2
V: TRBV4-2
CDR3: CASSQDGQGAYGYTF
DNA: TGTGCCAGCAGCCAAGATGGGCAGGGAGCTTATGGCTACACCTTC

size: -
D: -
J: TRBJ1-2
V: TRBV27
CDR3: CASSQSGLANYGYTF
DNA: TGTGCCAGCAGCCAGTCGGGACTAGCTAACTATGGCTACACCTTC

size: -
D: TRBD1
J: TRBJ1-2
V: TRBV19
CDR3: CASKGAYGYTF
DNA: TGTGCCAGTAAGGGGGCCTATGGCTACACCTTC